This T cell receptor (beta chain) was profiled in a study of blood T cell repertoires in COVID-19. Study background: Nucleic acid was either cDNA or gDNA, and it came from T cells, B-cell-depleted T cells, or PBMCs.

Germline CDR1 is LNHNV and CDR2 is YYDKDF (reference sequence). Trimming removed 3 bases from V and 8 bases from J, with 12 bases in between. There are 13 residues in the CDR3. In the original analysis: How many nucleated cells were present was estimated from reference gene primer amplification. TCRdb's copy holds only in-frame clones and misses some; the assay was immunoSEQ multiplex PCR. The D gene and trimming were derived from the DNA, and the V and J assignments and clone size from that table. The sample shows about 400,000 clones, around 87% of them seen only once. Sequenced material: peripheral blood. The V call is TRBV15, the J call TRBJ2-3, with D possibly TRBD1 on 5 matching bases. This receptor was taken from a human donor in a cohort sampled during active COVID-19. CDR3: CATSSLRVGTQYF. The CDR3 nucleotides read TGTGCCACCAGCAGCCTCAGGGTTGGTACGCAGTATTTT.